These 32 T cell receptor beta chains were all obtained from the same sample, sequenced in a study of early T cells in non-severe SARS-CoV-2 infection. From the 5' RACE reads, TCRdb called clonotypes with MiXCR, one entry per CDR3 protein. The table has 70,000 to 85,000 distinct CDR3 sequences, around an eighth seen once. The source material was whole blood. These receptors all stem from an adult who was a healthcare worker with PCR-confirmed SARS-CoV-2 infection or an uninfected control (not recorded which).

This clonotype has a count of ten or more. The V and J genes are TRBV11-2 and TRBJ2-6; D unresolved. This CDR3 has 15 amino acids. Germline CDR1 reads SGHAT; CDR2 reads FQNNGV. V gave up 6 bases and J gave up 0 bases, with 9 bases separating them. CDR3 DNA sequence: TGTGCCAGCAGTCCACAGAGCTCTGGGGCCAACGTCCTGACTTTC. As protein: CASSPQSSGANVLTF. Supplemented by reference TRBV11-2 and TRBJ2-6, the full variable domain reads EAGVAQSPRYKIIEKRQSVAFWCNPISGHATLYWYQQILGQGPKLLIQFQNNGVVDDSQLPKDRFSAERLKGVDSTLKIQPAKLEDSAVYLCASSPQSSGANVLTFGAGSRLTVL.

The chain combines TRBV20-1 with TRBJ2-3; 9 bases fit TRBD1. The CDR3 is made up of 15 amino acids. Germline CDR1 is DFQATT and CDR2 is SNEGSKA (reference sequence). V dropped 6 bases and J dropped 2; count of bases not matched to a gene: 9. The CDR3 here is CSATGGDAHTDTQYF. Here the CDR3 DNA reads TGCAGTGCCACAGGGGGCGATGCGCACACAGATACGCAGTATTTT.

This chain links TRBV9 with TRBJ2-1; D is ambiguous. The CDR3 is made up of 14 amino acids. V shed 0 bases and J shed 6 bases, with 10 bases lying between them. The germline CDR1 and CDR2 sequences are SGDLS and YYNGEE. The CDR3 DNA reads as TGTGCCAGCAGCGTAGATTCGTCCCGCAATGAGCAGTTCTTC. Its translation is CASSVDSSRNEQFF.

The V call is TRBV20-1, the J call TRBJ2-3; TRBD2 aligns across 11 bases. There are 15 residues in the CDR3. The V gene end was trimmed by 6 bases and the J gene end by 3 bases; junction bases not matched to a gene: 8. Germline CDR1 DFQATT, CDR2 SNEGSKA (reference sequence). In nucleotides, the CDR3 is TGCAGTGCGGATCCGGGACTAGCGGCTACAGATACGCAGTATTTT. Translating gives CSADPGLAATDTQYF.

The chain couples TRBV7-2 to TRBJ2-7, with a weak D call TRBD2 (5 bases). The CDR3 has 12 residues. The V end lost 5 bases, the J end lost 3 bases, and 8 bases lay between the germline ends. Germline CDR1 and CDR2: SGHTA and FQGNSA. This chain's CDR3 is CASSPDFYEQYF. The CDR3 DNA is TGTGCCAGCAGCCCGGACTTCTACGAGCAGTACTTC.

V is TRBV4-2 and J is TRBJ2-7, with 7 bases fitting TRBD2. The CDR3 has 16 amino acids. With 4 bases clipped from V and 2 bases from J, the junction kept 11 bases outside the gene matches. The germline V gene has CDR1 LGHNA and CDR2 YNFKEQ. The CDR3 DNA reads as TGTGCCAGCAGCCCCCTACGGGGCGGGAGAGCCTACGAGCAGTACTTC. As protein: CASSPLRGGRAYEQYF.

This clonotype was counted only a few times. The J gene is TRBJ1-6, the V gene TRBV6-2 or TRBV6-3; TRBD1 matches at 9 bases. The CDR3 runs 14 residues. The ends lost 6 bases at V and 9 bases at J; junction bases unmatched: 6. CDR1 is MNHEY and CDR2 is SVGEGT in the germline V gene. CDR3 residues: CASSSGTGFSPLHF. The CDR3 nucleotides are TGTGCCAGCAGCTCCGGGACAGGGTTTTCACCCCTCCACTTT.

This chain connects TRBV18 to TRBJ2-7; D assignment may be TRBD1 or TRBD2 (6 bases each). CDR1 and CDR2 (germline): KGHSH, LQKENI. Trimming removed 2 bases at V and 7 bases at J, with 24 bases between. This CDR3 has 17 residues. CDR3 region: CASSPVGGQRLLLEQYF. CDR3 coding DNA: TGTGCCAGCTCACCAGTCGGGGGCCAACGGCTCCTCCTAGAGCAGTACTTC.

This clonotype was observed many times. CDR3 region: CASGWRDPTDTQYF. In DNA, the CDR3 is TGTGCCAGCGGATGGCGGGACCCCACAGATACGCAGTATTTT. This sequence joins TRBV27 and TRBJ2-3, with D maybe TRBD2 (6 bases). Trimming removed 8 bases at V and 2 bases at J, with 14 bases between. Germline CDR1 MNHEY, CDR2 SMNVEV (reference sequence). The CDR3 runs 14 residues.

This clonotype came up a few times. This chain connects TRBV10-3 to TRBJ2-2; maybe TRBD2 (6 bases). The CDR3 has 14 amino acids. CDR1 is ENHRY and CDR2 is SYGVKD in the germline V gene. Trimming pared 3 bases from V and 5 bases from J, leaving 10 bases between. CDR3 bases: TGTGCCATCAGTGAAATTCGGGGGACCGGGGAGCTGTTTTTT. As protein: CAISEIRGTGELFF.

This clonotype has at least ten counts. The chain joins TRBV13 to TRBJ1-3, with 8 nucleotides matching TRBD1. Germline V lookup: CDR1 PRHDT, CDR2 FYEKMQ (reference sequence). This CDR3 is built from 15 residues. With V trimmed by 7 bases and J by 6 bases, 11 bases remained unmatched. CDR3 sequence: CASKLRTGSENTIYF. The CDR3 region has the DNA TGTGCCAGCAAGCTACGGACAGGGAGCGAAAACACCATATATTTT.

The V call is TRBV5-6, the J call TRBJ2-3, with D possibly matching TRBD2 (5 bases). There are 13 residues in the CDR3. The germline V gene encodes CDR1 SGHDT and CDR2 YYEEEE. V was shortened by 3 bases and J by 4 bases, with 9 bases between the two germline ends. As DNA, the CDR3 is TGTGCCAGCAGCTCGAGCGGTTCAGATACGCAGTATTTT. Residues: CASSSSGSDTQYF.

This clonotype has at least ten counts. The chain recombines TRBV7-2 with TRBJ2-3; possibly TRBD2 for D (5 bases). Trimming took 1 base from V and 0 from J, leaving 8 bases between them. The CDR3 sequence is 15 residues long. The germline CDR1 and CDR2 sequences are SGHTA and FQGNSA. This CDR3 reads CASSLDRGSTDTQYF. In DNA, the CDR3 is TGTGCCAGCAGCTTAGATCGAGGGAGCACAGATACGCAGTATTTT.

This clonotype has just a few counts. CDR3 nucleotide sequence: TGTGCCACCAATGGCGGCGCGGGAGACACCGGGGAGCTGTTTTTT. It is translated as CATNGGAGDTGELFF. This chain links TRBV24-1 with TRBJ2-2; 7 nucleotides align to TRBD2. Trimming removed 8 bases from V and 3 bases from J; junction bases left unmatched: 8. The CDR3 extends over 15 amino acids. Germline loops: CDR1 KGHDR, CDR2 SFDVKD.

CDR3 DNA: TGTGCCAGTAGTTCGCCCTCCGGGACAACGAACACCGGGGAGCTGTTTTTT. Translation: CASSSPSGTTNTGELFF. The chain joins TRBV19 to TRBJ2-2, with D tentatively TRBD1 (6 bases). Trimming removed 5 bases from V and 0 bases from J, with 16 bases in between. The CDR3 spans 17 residues. Germline-derived CDR1 and CDR2 are LNHDA and SQIVND (reference sequence).

This clonotype was counted a few times. V is TRBV12-3 or TRBV12-4 and J is TRBJ2-7; 9 nucleotides agree with TRBD1. V was pared by 7 bases and J by 3 bases, with 7 bases of the junction left unmatched. The length of the CDR3 is 14 residues. The DNA of the CDR3 is TGTGCCAGCACCACAGGGGGCTACGACTACGAGCAGTACTTC. Amino acids: CASTTGGYDYEQYF.

V and J are TRBV20-1 and TRBJ1-1; D remains unclear. In germline, CDR1 is DFQATT, CDR2 SNEGSKA (reference sequence). This CDR3 is 10 amino acids long. Trimming pared 4 bases from V and 3 bases from J, leaving 3 bases between. The CDR3 region is CSAIDTEAFF. CDR3 nucleotide sequence: TGCAGTGCTATAGACACTGAAGCTTTCTTT.

This clonotype was seen many times. The V and J genes are TRBV2 and TRBJ2-3, with D unclear. Germline V lookup: CDR1 SNHLY, CDR2 FYNNEI. The CDR3 is 14 residues long. V was pared by 3 bases and J by 4 bases, with 11 bases between. The CDR3 nucleotides are TGTGCCAGCAGTGACCGCGTCGCAGCAGATACGCAGTATTTT. This gives the protein CASSDRVAADTQYF.

The sample holds many counts of this clonotype. The chain uses TRBV2 and TRBJ2-1; TRBD2 agrees at 7 bases. The germline V gene encodes CDR1 SNHLY and CDR2 FYNNEI. The CDR3 contains 15 residues. With V trimmed by 3 bases and J by 0 bases, 2 bases remained unmatched. The CDR3 here is CASSESGGSYNEQFF. CDR3 nucleotide sequence: TGTGCCAGCAGTGAGTCGGGAGGCTCCTACAATGAGCAGTTCTTC.

Only a few counts were recorded for this clonotype. The rearrangement links TRBV28 to TRBJ2-3; D perhaps matches TRBD2 (5 bases). This CDR3 has 15 amino acids. Germline CDR1 MDHEN, CDR2 SYDVKM. The ends were cut back, 6 bases at V and 2 bases at J, with 15 bases in the middle. CDR3 DNA: TGTGCCAGCAGACCTACCCTAGCCATCACAGATACGCAGTATTTT. Amino acid sequence: CASRPTLAITDTQYF.

This clonotype was seen more than once but under ten times. The genes are TRBV20-1 and TRBJ2-2; possible D gene TRBD1, 6 bases. With 0 bases removed from V and 2 bases from J, the gap between germline ends came to 13 bases. Germline V CDR1 and CDR2: DFQATT, SNEGSKA (reference sequence). The CDR3 covers 16 residues. CDR3 residues: CSARDLAGDNTGELFF. In DNA, the CDR3 is TGCAGTGCTAGAGATCTTGCAGGGGACAACACCGGGGAGCTGTTTTTT.

For this clonotype: An end of the junction differs from the germline gene, which may be a read error. The chain couples TRBV14 to TRBJ2-3, with 13 bases aligning to TRBD2. Germline-derived CDR1 and CDR2 are SGHDN and FVKESK. The length of the CDR3 is 15 residues. For the CDR3, the DNA is TGTGTCAGCAGTTCGGGACTAGCGGGGACAGATACGCAGTATTTT. This encodes CVSSSGLAGTDTQYF.

Only a few counts were recorded for this clonotype. The chain joins TRBV18 to TRBJ2-5; no clear D gene. CDR3 length: 17 amino acids. Germline V gene data show CDR1 as KGHSH and CDR2 as LQKENI. Trimming removed 2 bases from V and 2 bases from J, with 18 bases in between. The CDR3 nucleotides read TGTGCCAGCTCACCAAAAGGGCAAACCCACATACAAGAGACCCAGTACTTC. It is translated as CASSPKGQTHIQETQYF.

V is TRBV20-1 and J is TRBJ1-4, with no clear D. Trimming took 6 bases from V and 2 from J, leaving 16 bases between them. Germline V lookup: CDR1 DFQATT, CDR2 SNEGSKA (reference sequence). The CDR3 covers 15 residues. For the CDR3, the DNA is TGCAGTGCCCTAGCCCCGGGGAGTACTAATGAAAAACTGTTTTTT. Residues: CSALAPGSTNEKLFF.

The chain employs TRBV14 and TRBJ1-2; weak D call: TRBD1 (6 bases). CDR3 length equals 15 residues. CDR1 is SGHDN, CDR2 FVKESK, per germline. The V gene lost 4 bases and the J gene lost 3 bases, with 15 bases spanning the gap. CDR3 nucleotides: TGTGCCAGCAGCCTCGGTCCAGGGGATGACTATGGCTACACCTTC. Translating gives CASSLGPGDDYGYTF. The full variable domain, completed using reference TRBV14 and TRBJ1-2, is EAGVTQFPSHSVIEKGQTVTLRCDPISGHDNLYWYRRVMGKEIKFLLHFVKESKQDESGMPNNRFLAERTGGTYSTLKVQPAELEDSGVYFCASSLGPGDDYGYTFGSGTRLTVV.

On this clonotype: One junction end disagrees with the germline gene, perhaps due to a read error. The chain links TRBV11-2 to TRBJ2-3; 8 nucleotides match TRBD2. Germline V gives CDR1 SGHAT, CDR2 FQNNGV. The length of the CDR3 is 18 residues. Written as DNA, the CDR3 is TGTGCCAGCAGCTTACCCCGGGGCCAGCGGGAGAGCACCGATACGCAGTATTTT. This gives the protein CASSLPRGQRESTDTQYF.

This clonotype was observed a handful of times. CDR3 in DNA: TGCGCCAGCAGCTTGTCGTCAGGGGAAAATTCACCCCTCCACTTT. Its translation: CASSLSSGENSPLHF. The chain joins TRBV5-1 to TRBJ1-6; the D gene is possibly TRBD1 (6 bases). The CDR3 is 15 residues long. The germline V and J ends were trimmed by 1 base and 7 bases, with 12 bases remaining between them. Per the germline V gene, CDR1 is SGHRS and CDR2 is YFSETQ.

This clonotype came up many times. J is TRBJ2-7 and V is TRBV9, with D maybe TRBD1 (6 bases). CDR1 and CDR2 from the germline V gene are SGDLS and YYNGEE. The CDR3 spans 14 residues. V was shortened by 0 bases and J by 6 bases, with 13 bases between the two germline ends. The CDR3 loop reads CASSVEQGMGEQYF. CDR3 bases: TGTGCCAGCAGCGTAGAACAGGGTATGGGCGAGCAGTACTTC.

V usage is TRBV29-1 and J usage is TRBJ2-4; D call uncertain. V gave up 7 bases and J gave up 0 bases, with 10 bases separating them. From germline, CDR1 is SQVTM and CDR2 ANQGSEA. This CDR3 spans 13 amino acids. The CDR3 loop is CSGLSLAKNIQYF. In DNA form, the CDR3 reads TGCAGCGGGTTGAGTTTAGCCAAAAACATTCAGTACTTC.

This chain uses TRBV7-8 with TRBJ1-1; D might be TRBD1 (5 bases). The CDR3 extends over 15 amino acids. V gave up 2 bases and J gave up 4 bases, with 14 bases separating them. CDR1 and CDR2 from the germline V gene are SGHVS and FQNEAQ. The CDR3 bases are TGTGCCAGCAGCTTAAATTCTTGGCAGGGCACTGAAGCTTTCTTT. Translation gives CASSLNSWQGTEAFF.

The CDR3 nucleotides are TGTGCCAGCAGCTTGGCAGGGACTAGCGGGACTTACAATGAGCAGTTCTTC. Translation: CASSLAGTSGTYNEQFF. The chain has TRBV5-5 and TRBJ2-1, with 13 nucleotides matching TRBD2. CDR3 length: 17 residues. Germline V gives CDR1 SGHKS, CDR2 YYEKEE (reference sequence). The trim removed 0 bases at V and 4 bases at J, leaving 4 bases unmatched.

Only a few counts were recorded for this clonotype. The chain employs TRBV11-2 and TRBJ2-5; 8 positions match TRBD1. Germline-derived CDR1 and CDR2 are SGHAT and FQNNGV. Trimming cost V 5 bases and J 2 bases; bases outside gene matches: 19. The CDR3 covers 19 residues. CDR3 residues: CASSPIVQPGGRGQETQYF. The CDR3 nucleotides read TGTGCCAGCAGCCCAATAGTACAGCCAGGGGGCCGGGGGCAAGAGACCCAGTACTTC.